A single sample is the source of the 30 T cell receptor beta chains below, sequenced in a study of T cell responses to AZD1222 COVID-19 vaccine. Assay: immunoSEQ multiplex PCR; the TCRdb copy retains only in-frame clones and omits some. The sample lists about 120,000 clones, approximately 85% occurring once. The material sequenced was peripheral blood, taken on day 0 of AZD1222 vaccination. The receptors come from an adult in good health.

The rearrangement links TRBV3-1 (or the pseudogene TRBV3-2) to TRBJ2-7, with 9 bases lining up with TRBD2. The V gene's germline CDR1 is LGHDT and CDR2 YNNKEL (reference sequence). After removal of 4 bases from V and 4 bases from J, the junction contained 8 bases not matched to a gene. The CDR3 has 15 residues. CDR3 loop: CASSPASGTFYEQYF. In nucleotides, the CDR3 is TGTGCCAGCAGCCCCGCTAGCGGGACGTTTTACGAGCAGTACTTC.

This rearrangement joins TRBV6-5 to TRBJ2-1, with D possibly matching TRBD2 (5 bases). The CDR3 runs to 14 residues. V lost 7 bases, J lost 5 bases, and 15 bases lay in between. The germline gives CDR1 MNHEY, CDR2 SVGAGI. The CDR3 spells CASNSIGKNNEQFF. In DNA, the CDR3 is TGTGCCAGCAATTCTATCGGGAAAAACAATGAGCAGTTCTTC.

V is TRBV7-2 and J is TRBJ1-1; TRBD1 matches 7 bases. Germline V gene lookup returns CDR1 SGHTA and CDR2 FQGNSA. The CDR3 extends over 15 amino acids. Unmatched junction bases numbered 9, after V lost 4 bases and J lost 4 bases. The CDR3 sequence is CASSSSPGGTTEAFF. The CDR3, as DNA: TGTGCCAGCAGCTCAAGCCCAGGGGGGACCACTGAAGCTTTCTTT.

This chain uses TRBV6-5 with TRBJ2-7; no firm D call. Trimming cost V 3 bases and J 2 bases, with 14 bases left between them. Germline V gene sequence: CDR1 MNHEY, CDR2 SVGAGI. This CDR3 is 15 amino acids long. The CDR3 sequence is CASSYQNRATYEQYF. CDR3 DNA sequence: TGTGCCAGCAGTTATCAGAATCGGGCAACCTACGAGCAGTACTTC.

In its sample, this clone was seen once. Other DNA sequences in the sample encode the same CDR3. V is TRBV9 and J is TRBJ2-3; D gene ambiguous. Between the trimmed V and J ends, which lost 2 bases and 3 bases, there was a span of 7 bases. CDR1 is SGDLS and CDR2 is YYNGEE in the germline V gene. The CDR3 runs 13 residues. CDR3 nucleotides: TGTGCCAGCAGCGTGGTAGGTACAGATACGCAGTATTTT. Residues: CASSVVGTDTQYF. The full variable domain, in which reference TRBV9 and TRBJ2-3 provide the parts outside the CDR3, is DSGVTQTPKHLITATGQRVTLRCSPRSGDLSVYWYQQSLDQGLQFLIQYYNGEERAKGNILERFSAQQFPDLHSELNLSSLELGDSALYFCASSVVGTDTQYFGPGTRLTVL.

V is TRBV6-2 or TRBV6-3 and J is TRBJ2-7, with D maybe TRBD2 (6 bases). The V end was cut by 2 bases, the J end by 2 bases, with 10 bases between. The CDR3 loop spans 14 amino acids. Germline CDR1 MNHEY, CDR2 SVGEGT. The CDR3 is CASSYAGLPYEQYF. The CDR3 coding sequence is TGTGCCAGCAGTTACGCGGGACTGCCCTACGAGCAGTACTTC.

This chain uses TRBV7-2 with TRBJ1-3; D might be TRBD1 (6 bases). The CDR3 consists of 16 residues. The V gene's germline CDR1 is SGHTA and CDR2 FQGNSA. Trimming shortened V by 5 bases and J by 0 bases, and 14 bases separated the two germline ends. The CDR3 DNA sequence: TGTGCCAGCAGCCCTGGGGGGCAGAACTCTGGAAACACCATATATTTT. Its protein product is CASSPGGQNSGNTIYF.

This chain links TRBV9 with TRBJ2-2; 9 positions match TRBD2. Trimming removed 0 bases from V and 1 base from J; junction bases left unmatched: 7. CDR3 size: 18 residues. Germline V CDR1 and CDR2: SGDLS, YYNGEE. CDR3 sequence reads: CASSVDPPTSGNTGELFF. CDR3 coding DNA: TGTGCCAGCAGCGTAGACCCCCCGACTAGCGGGAACACCGGGGAGCTGTTTTTT.

The chain recombines TRBV4-2 with TRBJ1-1, with D maybe TRBD1 (5 bases). V was cut by 2 bases and J by 1 base, with 8 bases left in between. Germline V CDR1 and CDR2: LGHNA, YNFKEQ. The CDR3 sequence is 14 residues long. CDR3: CASSQRGRNTEAFF. CDR3 coding DNA: TGTGCCAGCAGCCAACGGGGGAGGAACACTGAAGCTTTCTTT.

DNA for the CDR3: TGTGCCAGCAGTTCTACAGATACGCAGTATTTT. Translated: CASSSTDTQYF. The chain couples TRBV28 to TRBJ2-3; the D is unclear. V was clipped by 4 bases and J by 3 bases, with 2 bases between them. The CDR3 has 11 residues. Germline CDR1 is MDHEN and CDR2 is SYDVKM.

This clone was counted between two and nine times. The chain uses TRBV4-3 and TRBJ2-7; D is ambiguous. Trimming left V 1 base short and J 0 bases short, with 10 bases between. This CDR3 has 15 residues. Germline CDR1 reads LGHNA; CDR2 reads YSLEER. CDR3 coding DNA: TGCGCCAGCAGCCAAGGGGCCTTACTCTCCTACGAGCAGTACTTC. Translated: CASSQGALLSYEQYF.

The chain combines TRBV7-8 with TRBJ1-1, with D possibly matching TRBD1 (6 bases). Trimming left V 5 bases short and J 1 base short, with 8 bases between. Germline CDR1 SGHVS, CDR2 FQNEAQ. The CDR3 sequence is 13 residues long. CDR3 DNA: TGTGCCAGCAGCCCCAGGGGGAACACTGAAGCTTTCTTT. As protein: CASSPRGNTEAFF.

This chain uses TRBV5-4 with TRBJ2-7; possibly TRBD1 or TRBD2 for D (6 bases each). The ends were cut back, 4 bases at V and 2 bases at J, with 16 bases in the middle. Germline CDR1 is SGHNT and CDR2 is YYREEE (reference sequence). The CDR3 contains 15 residues. The CDR3 sequence is CASSRMAGHPYEQYF. In DNA, the CDR3 is TGTGCCAGCAGCCGGATGGCGGGACACCCCTACGAGCAGTACTTC.

CDR3 coding DNA: TGTGCCTGGAGCTCAGGGAGCTCCTACAATGAGCAGTTCTTC. Amino acid sequence: CAWSSGSSYNEQFF. The chain uses TRBV30 and TRBJ2-1; D tentatively reads TRBD1 or TRBD2 (5 bases each). The germline V and J ends were trimmed by 3 bases and 0 bases, with 9 bases remaining between them. Germline V CDR1 and CDR2: GTSNPN, SVGIG (reference sequence). The CDR3 is 14 residues long.

The V call is TRBV5-4, the J call TRBJ2-7, with a possible D match to TRBD1 (5 bases). The V and J ends lost 0 bases and 5 bases respectively, with 6 bases between them. Germline V gene sequence: CDR1 SGHNT, CDR2 YYREEE (reference sequence). The length of the CDR3 is 12 residues. This chain's CDR3 is CASSLVGHEQYF. DNA of the CDR3: TGTGCCAGCAGCTTGGTGGGGCACGAGCAGTACTTC.

The genes are TRBV5-4 and TRBJ2-5, with 10 bases identical to TRBD1. This CDR3 region has 13 residues. Germline V lookup: CDR1 SGHNT, CDR2 YYREEE (reference sequence). After removal of 4 bases from V and 7 bases from J, the junction contained 4 bases not matched to a gene. The CDR3 protein is CASSDRGRVTQYF. CDR3 in DNA: TGTGCCAGCAGCGACAGGGGGCGGGTGACCCAGTACTTC.

The gene calls are TRBV3-1 (or the pseudogene TRBV3-2) and TRBJ2-7; TRBD2 matches 9 bases. J gave up 6 bases and V 6 bases, and 9 bases lay outside the gene matches. The CDR3 extends over 14 amino acids. Germline V gene lookup returns CDR1 LGHDT and CDR2 YNNKEL (reference sequence). In DNA, the CDR3 is TGTGCCAGCAGAGATTGGGCGGGAGGGGGCGAGCAGTACTTC. The encoded protein is CASRDWAGGGEQYF.

The V call is TRBV5-3, the J call TRBJ2-7; the D is unclear. TRBV5-3 is sorted into the ORF group, with uncertain function. CDR3 length equals 11 residues. V lost 4 bases and J 6 bases, leaving 8 bases between the germline ends. The DNA of the CDR3 is TGTGCCAGAAGCCCCAACCGCGAGCAGTACTTC. This sequence encodes CARSPNREQYF.

The rearrangement uses TRBV6-6 and TRBJ1-5; no reliable D call. With 5 bases removed from V and 3 bases from J, the gap between germline ends came to 11 bases. The CDR3 is 14 amino acids. Germline V lookup: CDR1 MNHNY, CDR2 SVGAGI (reference sequence). CDR3 sequence reads: CASSLDGTNQPQHF. CDR3 sequence (DNA): TGTGCCAGCAGTCTGGACGGCACCAATCAGCCCCAGCATTTT.

This clone was detected once. The chain carries TRBV6-1 and TRBJ1-4; maybe TRBD1 (6 bases). V lost 5 bases, J lost 7 bases, and 17 bases lay in between. The length of the CDR3 is 15 residues. Germline V gene sequence: CDR1 MNHNS, CDR2 SASEGT. The CDR3 bases are TGTGCCAGCAGTCCCCTTGGGGGCGACGGTGAAAAACTGTTTTTT. It is translated as CASSPLGGDGEKLFF.

The genes are TRBV19 and TRBJ1-1, with 9 bases fitting TRBD1. This CDR3 region has 15 residues. Germline V gives CDR1 LNHDA, CDR2 SQIVND (reference sequence). The trim removed 6 bases at V and 11 bases at J, leaving 16 bases unmatched. The CDR3 nucleotides are TGTGCCAGTAGCTCGGACAGGGGTTATGTTTCTTGGGCTTTCTTT. Translating it yields CASSSDRGYVSWAFF.

V and J are TRBV6-5 and TRBJ1-5, with 9 bases fitting TRBD1. Germline trimming cut 6 bases from V and 6 bases from J; bases unmatched to any gene: 9. The CDR3 has 15 amino acids. CDR1 and CDR2 (germline): MNHEY, SVGAGI. The CDR3 bases are TGTGCCAGCAGCCGAACAGGGGGCGTTTCTCAGCCCCAGCATTTT. Residues: CASSRTGGVSQPQHF.

The chain couples TRBV4-1 to TRBJ1-1; no definite D call. CDR1 and CDR2 from the germline V gene are MGHRA and YSYEKL. The CDR3 has 16 amino acids. Trimming took off 2 bases at V and 5 bases at J, with 18 bases between the two ends. CDR3 sequence reads: CASSQHLGRTDTEAFF. Here the CDR3 DNA reads TGCGCCAGCAGCCAACACCTCGGCCGAACGGATACTGAAGCTTTCTTT.

The J gene is TRBJ2-5, the V gene TRBV5-1; no clear D gene. Germline CDR1 SGHRS, CDR2 YFSETQ. Trimming removed 0 bases from V and 2 bases from J, with 8 bases in between. This CDR3 spans 14 amino acids. CDR3 sequence reads: CASSLELGQETQYF. The CDR3 nucleotides read TGCGCCAGCAGCTTGGAGCTAGGGCAAGAGACCCAGTACTTC.

The chain uses TRBV7-2 and TRBJ2-7; D remains ambiguous. Germline loops: CDR1 SGHTA, CDR2 FQGNSA. Trimming cost V 3 bases and J 0 bases, with 15 bases left between them. The CDR3 contains 16 residues. CDR3: CASSFSSGSYSYEQYF. The CDR3 DNA reads as TGTGCCAGCAGCTTTTCGTCCGGGTCCTACTCCTACGAGCAGTACTTC.

The V call is TRBV3-1 (or the pseudogene TRBV3-2), the J call TRBJ1-6, with 8 bases that match TRBD1. CDR1 and CDR2 (germline): LGHDT, YNNKEL (reference sequence). V shed 5 bases, J shed 6 bases, and the junction held 6 bases outside the gene matches. There are 15 residues in the CDR3. CDR3 sequence (DNA): TGTGCCAGCAGCTCTGGACAGGGCCCTAATTCACCCCTCCACTTT. Encoded protein: CASSSGQGPNSPLHF.

V is TRBV5-4 and J is TRBJ2-1, with a tentative D call TRBD2 (5 bases). V lost 3 bases and J lost 1, with 11 bases in between. This CDR3 has 15 residues. Germline CDR1 reads SGHNT; CDR2 reads YYREEE (reference sequence). The CDR3 DNA follows: TGTGCCAGCAGCTCGAACGGGGATTCCTACAATGAGCAGTTCTTC. Translation: CASSSNGDSYNEQFF.

This clone came up once. CDR3 bases: TGTGCCAGCAGTTATTATGGGCAGCCCCAGCATTTT. Encoded protein: CASSYYGQPQHF. This chain connects TRBV27 to TRBJ1-5, with D unresolved. The CDR3 consists of 12 residues. The germline V gene encodes CDR1 MNHEY and CDR2 SMNVEV (reference sequence). With 4 bases removed from V and 7 bases from J, the gap between germline ends came to 8 bases.

J is TRBJ2-1 and V is TRBV19, with a weak D call TRBD2 (5 bases). V dropped 4 bases and J dropped 10 bases, with 11 bases sitting between them. The CDR3 extends over 12 amino acids. Germline assignment: CDR1 LNHDA and CDR2 SQIVND (reference sequence). The DNA for the CDR3 is TGTGCCAGTAGTAAGCGGTCGGAAGAGCAGTTCTTC. Protein product: CASSKRSEEQFF.

The chain couples TRBV5-4 to TRBJ2-5, with a weak D call TRBD1 (6 bases). The CDR3 contains 14 residues. The ends were cut back, 2 bases at V and 1 base at J, with 9 bases in the middle. Looked up from germline, CDR1 is SGHNT and CDR2 is YYREEE (reference sequence). CDR3 sequence reads: CASSFRDTQETQYF. In nucleotides, the CDR3 is TGTGCCAGCAGCTTCCGGGACACCCAAGAGACCCAGTACTTC.